This passage covers 20 T cell receptor beta chains from one sample sequenced in a study of blood T cells in healthy people across ages. Using a J-beta primer mix together with a sample-barcoded 5' primer, a second PCR was run for roughly 6 to 11 cycles. TCRdb re-called the 5' RACE reads with MiXCR, one entry per CDR3 protein. The sample lists 1.5 million to 2 million distinct CDR3 sequences, roughly 27% occurring once. The sequencing input was blood. All receptors come from a woman younger than 45 in good health.

With regard to this clonotype: A read error may produce the germline difference seen at one junction end. The chain recombines TRBV10-3 with TRBJ2-4; maybe TRBD1 (7 bases). TRBJ2-7 matches the DNA end more closely, so the J call is doubtful. The CDR3 is made up of 14 amino acids. CDR1 is ENHRY and CDR2 is SYGVKD in the germline V gene. DNA of the CDR3: TGTGTCATCAGGAGGGGGACGCAGGGGGACGAGCAGTACTTC. Protein sequence: CVIRRGTQGDEQYF.

CDR3 amino acids: CASSFLERIEQYF. The CDR3 bases are TGTGCCAGCAGCTTTCTCGAACGGATCGAGCAGTACTTC. This chain connects TRBV7-9 to TRBJ2-7; unclear D gene. Germline V gene data show CDR1 as SEHNR and CDR2 as FQNEAQ (reference sequence). V was trimmed by 3 bases and J by 6 bases, leaving 12 bases between them. The CDR3 consists of 13 residues.

As to this clonotype: A junction boundary mismatches the germline segment, possibly from a read error. This chain joins TRBV7-2 and TRBJ2-7, with 11 bases matching TRBD2. In germline, CDR1 is SGHTA, CDR2 FQGNSA. CDR3 length: 16 residues. The CDR3 is CACSPNLAGGSYEQYF. The CDR3 nucleotides are TGTGCCTGCAGCCCAAACCTAGCGGGAGGTTCCTACGAGCAGTACTTC.

J is TRBJ2-2 and V is TRBV18; D is uncertain. The V end was cut by 6 bases, the J end by 2 bases, with 10 bases between. Germline V gene data show CDR1 as KGHSH and CDR2 as LQKENI. This CDR3 is 14 amino acids long. CDR3 loop: CASSLNSNTGELFF. CDR3 nucleotides: TGTGCCAGCTCGCTAAACAGCAACACCGGGGAGCTGTTTTTT. The variable domain in full, completed from reference TRBV18 and TRBJ2-2, reads NAGVMQNPRHLVRRRGQEARLRCSPMKGHSHVYWYRQLPEEGLKFMVYLQKENIIDESGMPKERFSAEFPKEGPSILRIQQVVRGDSAAYFCASSLNSNTGELFFGEGSRLTVL.

This clonotype came up once. This chain joins TRBV7-3 and TRBJ1-1, with 11 bases aligning to TRBD1. This CDR3 has 16 amino acids. V lost 2 bases, J lost 8 bases, and 10 bases stayed unmatched. Germline CDR1 reads SGHTA; CDR2 reads FQGTGA. Here the CDR3 DNA reads TGTGCCAGCAGCTTATTGGCAAATGGACAGGGGGCCGAAGCTTTCTTT. Translated: CASSLLANGQGAEAFF.

This chain joins TRBV4-3 and TRBJ2-1, with TRBD2 matching 7 bases. Trimming removed 5 bases from V and 8 bases from J; junction bases left unmatched: 18. Germline CDR1 LGHNA, CDR2 YSLEER. This CDR3 has 17 amino acids. CDR3 sequence reads: CASSNGASGSLLDEQFF. The CDR3 nucleotides are TGCGCCAGCAGCAACGGGGCTAGCGGTTCCCTTTTGGATGAGCAGTTCTTC.

This clonotype was counted only a few times. The genes are TRBV28 and TRBJ1-4; D is undetermined. This CDR3 spans 12 amino acids. V was trimmed by 11 bases and J by 3 bases, leaving 10 bases between them. Germline values: CDR1 MDHEN, CDR2 SYDVKM. The CDR3 DNA is TGTGCCTCGCGGCTTCCTAATGAAAAACTGTTTTTT. Translation: CASRLPNEKLFF.

The V and J genes are TRBV20-1 and TRBJ1-2; TRBD1 might be the D (5 bases). Germline V lookup: CDR1 DFQATT, CDR2 SNEGSKA (reference sequence). The germline V and J ends were trimmed by 4 bases and 6 bases, with 21 bases remaining between them. This CDR3 is built from 15 residues. The CDR3 region has the DNA TGCAGTGCTATTCGGGACGGCCCCGGGGTGGATGGCTACACCTTC. It encodes CSAIRDGPGVDGYTF.

This clonotype was seen a few times. This chain uses TRBV12-3 or TRBV12-4 with TRBJ1-1; 9 nucleotides line up with TRBD1. Trimming took 8 bases from V and 2 from J; bases not matched to a gene: 9. The CDR3 sequence is 15 residues long. CDR3 DNA sequence: TGTGCCAGCGAACAGGGGGCTCTTACCAACACTGAAGCTTTCTTT. Translating it yields CASEQGALTNTEAFF.

This clonotype appeared a few times. This rearrangement joins TRBV27 to TRBJ2-5; TRBD2 might be the D (7 bases). This CDR3 region has 15 residues. The germline V gene encodes CDR1 MNHEY and CDR2 SMNVEV (reference sequence). V was cut by 6 bases and J by 5 bases, with 19 bases left in between. The chain's CDR3 is CASSNVQGGFETQYF. DNA of the CDR3: TGTGCCAGCAGCAACGTACAGGGAGGGTTTGAGACCCAGTACTTC.

Points on this clonotype: This may come from a read error, since a much larger clone is one base off. V and J are TRBV12-3 or TRBV12-4 and TRBJ2-3, with D perhaps given as TRBD1 or TRBD2 (5 bases each). The CDR3 covers 16 residues. V lost 4 bases to trimming and J lost 6 bases, with 20 bases between them. The CDR3 region is CASSSPMKGRTDTQYF. CDR3 bases: TGTGCCAGCAGTTCCCCCATGAAGGGACGAACCGATACGCAGTATTTT.

The CDR3 region has the DNA TGTGCCAGCGTGAGGGCAGGGAATAATTCACCCCTCCACTTT. Amino acid sequence: CASVRAGNNSPLHF. V gene TRBV7-9 combines with J gene TRBJ1-6; a possible D gene is TRBD1 (5 bases). The V and J ends lost 8 bases and 5 bases respectively, with 13 bases between them. The CDR3 is 14 amino acids. From germline, CDR1 is SEHNR and CDR2 FQNEAQ (reference sequence).

Details on this clonotype: A much larger clonotype is one base distant, so this may be a read error. The chain links TRBV11-2 to TRBJ2-5; TRBD2 aligns across 7 bases. This CDR3 is built from 14 residues. Per the germline V gene, CDR1 is SGHAT and CDR2 is FQNNGV. The CDR3 sequence: CAGSLDPGGETQYF. The CDR3 DNA reads TGTGCCGGCAGCTTAGATCCGGGGGGAGAGACCCAGTACTTC.

This clonotype was picked up many times. The CDR3 DNA follows: TGCGCCAGCACCCTTCGGGGGGGACAGGGAGTCTCTGGGGCCAACGTCCTGACTTTC. Its translation: CASTLRGGQGVSGANVLTF. V usage is TRBV5-1 and J usage is TRBJ2-6; D perhaps matches TRBD1 (9 bases). CDR1 SGHRS and CDR2 YFSETQ come from the germline V gene. The CDR3 is 19 amino acids. Deletions cut 6 bases from V and 0 bases from J, with 22 bases between.

V and J are TRBV6-5 and TRBJ1-2; TRBD1 is a possible D gene (6 bases). The CDR3 spans 17 residues. In germline, CDR1 is MNHEY, CDR2 SVGAGI. V lost 2 bases, J lost 7 bases, and 23 bases lay in between. The CDR3: CASSYQITTRGDCGYTF. The CDR3 DNA sequence: TGTGCCAGCAGTTACCAGATCACAACAAGGGGGGACTGTGGCTACACCTTC.

Worth noting for this clonotype: This could be a read error, since a much larger clone is one nucleotide away. This sequence joins TRBV24-1 and TRBJ2-3; tentative D call: TRBD2 (5 bases). The CDR3 has 13 amino acids. Germline lookup yields CDR1 KGHDR and CDR2 SFDVKD. CDR3 sequence (DNA): TGTGCCACCAGTGACGGTAGTCGGGATACGCTGTATTTT. Translation gives CATSDGSRDTLYF.

This clonotype came up a few times. The chain combines TRBV10-3 with TRBJ2-1; D unclear. The germline V gene has CDR1 ENHRY and CDR2 SYGVKD. The length of the CDR3 is 11 residues. Trimming removed 3 bases from V and 9 bases from J, with 6 bases in between. CDR3 protein: CAISDTSEQFF. In DNA, the CDR3 is TGTGCCATCAGTGATACAAGTGAGCAGTTCTTC.

This clonotype was picked up a small number of times. V and J are TRBV21-1 and TRBJ1-5. TRBV21-1 counts as a pseudogene. The length of the CDR3 is 15 residues. The CDR3 here is CASTSRGTGDLPQHF. DNA of the CDR3: TGTGCCAGCACCTCCCGCGGGACGGGAGATTTGCCCCAGCATTTT.

At least ten counts were recorded for this clonotype. The V and J genes are TRBV20-1 and TRBJ1-2; TRBD1 agrees at 9 bases. The CDR3 covers 13 residues. J was trimmed by 7 bases and V by 5 bases; bases with no gene match: 8. Germline V gene sequence: CDR1 DFQATT, CDR2 SNEGSKA (reference sequence). The CDR3: CSAGSTGGSGYTF. In DNA form, the CDR3 reads TGCAGTGCTGGATCGACAGGGGGAAGTGGCTACACCTTC.

This clonotype was seen more than once but under ten times. The rearrangement uses TRBV14 and TRBJ2-5; no clear D. With 0 bases removed from V and 5 bases from J, the gap between germline ends came to 13 bases. This CDR3 spans 15 amino acids. Per the germline V gene, CDR1 is SGHDN and CDR2 is FVKESK. DNA for the CDR3: TGTGCCAGCAGCCAAGAACAAGGGCTGACTGAGACCCAGTACTTC. It is translated as CASSQEQGLTETQYF.